These 5 T cell receptor beta chains share one sample of origin, sequenced in a study of siplizumab effects on memory and regulatory T cells. The method was immunoSEQ multiplex PCR; TCRdb's version includes in-frame clones alone and lacks a portion of them. Of about 110,000 clones in the sample, approximately 92% were seen once. Specimen: CD4+ T cells sorted from blood. Receptors originate from a human donor in good health.

CDR3 DNA sequence: TGTGCCAGCGGGACTCAAAGAATCTATGGCTACACCTTC. This gives the protein CASGTQRIYGYTF. The rearrangement uses TRBV2 and TRBJ1-2, with D possibly matching TRBD1 (5 bases). The CDR3 runs to 13 residues. Per germline, CDR1 SNHLY and CDR2 FYNNEI. V was trimmed by 8 bases and J by 4 bases, leaving 14 bases between them. The full variable domain, rest sourced from reference TRBV2 and TRBJ1-2, is EPEVTQTPSHQVTQMGQEVILRCVPISNHLYFYWYRQILGQKVEFLVSFYNNEISEKSEIFDDQFSVERPDGSNFTLKIRSTKLEDSAMYFCASGTQRIYGYTFGSGTRLTVV.

This clone was observed a single time. The chain is built from TRBV29-1 and TRBJ2-7, with 11 nucleotides matching TRBD1. V shed 3 bases and J 0 bases; nucleotides not matched to a gene: 1. Germline loops: CDR1 SQVTM, CDR2 ANQGSEA. The CDR3 is 14 residues long. CDR3 bases: TGCAGCGTTGATGGGACAGGGGGCTCCTACGAGCAGTACTTC. Amino acids: CSVDGTGGSYEQYF.

The V call is TRBV7-9, the J call TRBJ2-7; D might be TRBD2 (5 bases). V shed 5 bases and J shed 0 bases, with 14 bases lying between them. Germline lookup yields CDR1 SEHNR and CDR2 FQNEAQ (reference sequence). The CDR3 runs to 15 residues. The CDR3 region is CASSPLGEASYEQYF. The CDR3 DNA follows: TGTGCCAGCAGCCCCCTGGGAGAAGCCTCCTACGAGCAGTACTTC. The full variable domain, completed using reference TRBV7-9 and TRBJ2-7, is DTGVSQNPRHKITKRGQNVTFRCDPISEHNRLYWYRQTLGQGPEFLTYFQNEAQLEKSRLLSDRFSAERPKGSFSTLEIQRTEQGDSAMYLCASSPLGEASYEQYFGPGTRLTVT.

This clone was detected once. This sequence joins TRBV7-2 and TRBJ2-5; 8 positions match TRBD2. After removal of 2 bases from V and 1 base from J, the junction contained 6 bases not matched to a gene. Germline V gene sequence: CDR1 SGHTA, CDR2 FQGNSA. This CDR3 spans 16 amino acids. Written as DNA, the CDR3 is TGTGCCAGCAGCTTACCACTAGCGGTAGGCCAAGAGACCCAGTACTTC. Translating it yields CASSLPLAVGQETQYF.

The chain combines TRBV5-1 with TRBJ2-7; D call uncertain. This CDR3 has 13 amino acids. Germline lookup yields CDR1 SGHRS and CDR2 YFSETQ. V was clipped by 2 bases and J by 6 bases, with 12 bases between them. The DNA of the CDR3 is TGCGCCAGCAGCTTCTCAGTCGGGTCCGAGCAGTACTTC. It codes for CASSFSVGSEQYF.